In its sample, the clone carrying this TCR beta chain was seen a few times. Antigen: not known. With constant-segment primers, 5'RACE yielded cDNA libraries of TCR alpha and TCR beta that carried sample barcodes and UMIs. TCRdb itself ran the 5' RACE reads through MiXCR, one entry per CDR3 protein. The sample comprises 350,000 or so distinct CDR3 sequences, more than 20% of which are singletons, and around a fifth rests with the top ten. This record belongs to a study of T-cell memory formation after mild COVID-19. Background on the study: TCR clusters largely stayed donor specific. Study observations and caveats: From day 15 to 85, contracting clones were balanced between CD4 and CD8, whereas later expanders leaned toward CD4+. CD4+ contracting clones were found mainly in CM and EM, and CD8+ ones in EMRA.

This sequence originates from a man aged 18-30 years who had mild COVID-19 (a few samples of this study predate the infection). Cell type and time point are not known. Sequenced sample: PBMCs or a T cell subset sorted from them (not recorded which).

As DNA, the CDR3 is TGTGCCAGCAGTTACGCTGGGAGCTCCTACGAGCAGTACTTC. It is translated as CASSYAGSSYEQYF. The chain combines TRBV6-5 with TRBJ2-7; tentatively, D is TRBD2 (5 bases). Trimming removed 2 bases from V and 0 bases from J, with 8 bases in between. The germline CDR1 and CDR2 sequences are MNHEY and SVGAGI. The CDR3 runs 14 residues.